The next 13 T cell receptor beta chains were all read from a single sample in a study of OX40 agonist ivuxolimab in advanced cancers. The method was immunoSEQ multiplex PCR; TCRdb's version includes in-frame clones alone and lacks a portion of them. The sample consists of fewer than 95,000 clones, 85% to 90% of them appearing once. Sequenced here: CD4+ or CD8+ T cells sorted from blood, sampled in a trial of the OX40 agonist ivuxolimab. These receptors all come from an adult with an advanced solid tumor such as melanoma, head and neck, liver or kidney cancer.

This chain connects TRBV18 to TRBJ2-3; the match to TRBD2 covers 11 bases. The CDR3 extends over 17 amino acids. With 3 bases clipped from V and 6 bases from J, the junction kept 11 bases outside the gene matches. CDR1 and CDR2 from the germline V gene are KGHSH and LQKENI. The CDR3 spells CASSPRGTSGGVDTQYF. The CDR3 region has the DNA TGTGCCAGCTCACCGCGCGGGACTAGCGGAGGGGTGGATACGCAGTATTTT.

J is TRBJ1-1 and V is TRBV7-9; the D is unclear. The CDR3 is 12 amino acids. V lost 7 bases and J 1 base, leaving 7 bases between the germline ends. The germline CDR1 and CDR2 sequences are SEHNR and FQNEAQ (reference sequence). DNA of the CDR3: TGTGCCAGCACTCAGACGAACACTGAAGCTTTCTTT. Translating gives CASTQTNTEAFF.

CDR3 nucleotides: TGTGCCAGCAGCCCGGGACAGAACACTGAAGCTTTCTTT. It codes for CASSPGQNTEAFF. The genes are TRBV7-2 and TRBJ1-1; a weak D match, TRBD1 (6 bases). Germline V lookup: CDR1 SGHTA, CDR2 FQGNSA. V shed 5 bases and J shed 1 base, with 8 bases lying between them. CDR3 size: 13 residues. The full variable domain, its missing parts supplied by reference TRBV7-2 and TRBJ1-1, is GAGVSQSPSNKVTEKGKDVELRCDPISGHTALYWYRQSLGQGLEFLIYFQGNSAPDKSGLPSDRFSAERTGGSVSTLTIQRTQQEDSAVYLCASSPGQNTEAFFGQGTRLTVV.

V gene TRBV7-8 combines with J gene TRBJ2-3; TRBD1 aligns across 8 bases. There are 15 residues in the CDR3. V was pared by 2 bases and J by 2 bases, with 3 bases of the junction left unmatched. Germline V gene lookup returns CDR1 SGHVS and CDR2 FQNEAQ. DNA for the CDR3: TGTGCCAGCAGCTTAAGGGACAGGTTCACAGATACGCAGTATTTT. This encodes CASSLRDRFTDTQYF.

The CDR3 nucleotides are TGTGCCAGCAGCTTGGCCCAAGGGGTCACCATCTACGAGCAGTACTTC. Its protein product is CASSLAQGVTIYEQYF. The rearrangement joins TRBV5-5 to TRBJ2-7, with a tentative D call TRBD1 (5 bases). Germline CDR1 and CDR2: SGHKS and YYEKEE (reference sequence). The V and J ends lost 0 bases and 3 bases respectively, with 16 bases between them. The CDR3 is made up of 16 amino acids.

The chain joins TRBV27 to TRBJ2-7, with no clear D. Deletions cut 2 bases from V and 6 bases from J, with 11 bases between. Germline-derived CDR1 and CDR2 are MNHEY and SMNVEV (reference sequence). This CDR3 region has 13 residues. CDR3 in amino acids: CASSLPDSGEQYF. For the CDR3, the DNA is TGTGCCAGCAGTTTACCCGACTCGGGCGAGCAGTACTTC.

Comment on this clone: Within the sample, other DNA sequences also encode this same CDR3. This rearrangement joins TRBV27 to TRBJ1-5, with 7 positions matching TRBD1. Germline V CDR1 and CDR2: MNHEY, SMNVEV (reference sequence). The CDR3 covers 14 residues. J was trimmed by 1 base and V by 4 bases; bases with no gene match: 1. The CDR3 loop reads CASSSRGSNQPQHF. The CDR3, as DNA: TGTGCCAGCAGTTCCAGGGGGAGCAATCAGCCCCAGCATTTT.

This clone showed up just once. This rearrangement joins TRBV18 to TRBJ2-3, with no clear D. CDR3 length equals 13 residues. The V end was cut by 7 bases, the J end by 2 bases, with 10 bases between. Germline loops: CDR1 KGHSH, CDR2 LQKENI. CDR3 DNA: TGTGCCAGCTGCCCACTAAACACAGATACGCAGTATTTT. Its protein is CASCPLNTDTQYF.

This clone was found once. This chain joins TRBV27 and TRBJ2-3; 10 bases line up with TRBD1. Germline CDR1 and CDR2: MNHEY and SMNVEV (reference sequence). J was trimmed by 8 bases and V by 11 bases; bases with no gene match: 10. CDR3 length: 13 amino acids. As DNA, the CDR3 is TGTGCCGTGACAGGGGGCACGCAGGGTACGCAGTATTTT. Protein product: CAVTGGTQGTQYF.

The chain employs TRBV19 and TRBJ1-1; D call uncertain. This CDR3 has 14 residues. V was shortened by 3 bases and J by 1 base, with 9 bases between the two germline ends. Germline-derived CDR1 and CDR2 are LNHDA and SQIVND (reference sequence). The CDR3 DNA is TGTGCCAGTAGTATCGCCGGGAGGAACACTGAAGCTTTCTTT. Translation: CASSIAGRNTEAFF.

The J gene is TRBJ1-2, the V gene TRBV28; TRBD1 matches 8 bases. This CDR3 is built from 14 residues. The V segment lost 6 bases and the J segment 2 bases; nucleotides outside the gene matches: 5. CDR1 MDHEN and CDR2 SYDVKM come from the germline V gene. CDR3: CASRTNRGNYGYTF. The CDR3 region has the DNA TGTGCCAGCAGGACAAACAGGGGGAACTATGGCTACACCTTC.

Concerning this clone itself: Its ends do not fully match the called genes, so a read error is possible. CDR3 in DNA: TGTGCTAGCAGCTGGGCCCCGGGGTACACGCAGTATTTT. Translating it yields CASSWAPGYTQYF. The V and J genes are TRBV7-7 and TRBJ2-3; possible D gene TRBD2, 5 bases. The CDR3 covers 13 residues. Germline CDR1 and CDR2: SSHAT and FNYEAQ (reference sequence).

The chain couples TRBV6-1 to TRBJ2-2, with a weak D call TRBD2 (7 bases). This CDR3 is 15 amino acids long. Germline V gives CDR1 MNHNS, CDR2 SASEGT. Deletions cut 6 bases from V and 6 bases from J, with 17 bases between. The CDR3 DNA reads TGTGCCAGCAGGAATTGGGAGGGGGTCGCCGGGGAGCTGTTTTTT. It translates to CASRNWEGVAGELFF.